These 24 T cell receptor beta chains came from one sample sequenced in a study of a mutant IDH1 vaccine in newly diagnosed glioma (dated by TCRdb to the early 2020s). Library generation was performed with the immunoSEQ multiplex PCR assay. In TCRdb, the immuneACCESS table is reduced to in-frame sequences with V and J assigned. These tables do not hold every clone; where another copy was compared, an unresolved V gene accounts for under half, and the others remain unexplained. Recorded for this sample are about 120,000 clones; roughly 90% of them occurred a single time. Around 0.6% of the sample rests with the top ten. Antigens of these TCRs are unknown. Interpreted using the paper, the time point label stands for: week 11, during vaccination. Each vaccine dose was 300 ug of a 20-mer mutant IDH1 peptide in Montanide, given subcutaneously with topical imiquimod. Material: PBMCs, obtained from a glioma patient whose treatment included an IDH1 peptide vaccine. These receptors originate from a woman in her forties or fifties with glioma.

This sequence joins TRBV30 and TRBJ2-7, with no clear D. The CDR3 is 16 amino acids. Germline V CDR1 and CDR2: GTSNPN, SVGIG (reference sequence). With 0 bases removed from V and 3 bases from J, the gap between germline ends came to 18 bases. This chain's CDR3 is CAWSVRKGVDVYEQYF. CDR3 in DNA: TGTGCCTGGAGTGTACGGAAGGGTGTAGATGTCTACGAGCAGTACTTC.

A single count supports this clone. The chain uses TRBV7-2 and TRBJ2-1; D not certain. The CDR3 spans 14 residues. The germline gives CDR1 SGHTA, CDR2 FQGNSA. The ends were cut back, 1 base at V and 4 bases at J, with 8 bases in the middle. The CDR3 loop is CASSLVAEYNEQFF. The CDR3 coding sequence is TGTGCCAGCAGCTTAGTGGCAGAATACAATGAGCAGTTCTTC. The complete variable domain, with remaining parts taken from reference TRBV7-2 and TRBJ2-1, reads GAGVSQSPSNKVTEKGKDVELRCDPISGHTALYWYRQSLGQGLEFLIYFQGNSAPDKSGLPSDRFSAERTGGSVSTLTIQRTQQEDSAVYLCASSLVAEYNEQFFGPGTRLTVL.

J is TRBJ2-1 and V is TRBV19; the D gene is possibly TRBD2 (7 bases). The CDR3 is 15 amino acids. CDR1 is LNHDA and CDR2 is SQIVND in the germline V gene (reference sequence). Between the trimmed V and J ends, which lost 2 bases and 6 bases, there was a span of 14 bases. The CDR3 DNA is TGTGCCAGTAGTATAAGGGGGGAGGGGCTCAATGAGCAGTTCTTC. This translates into CASSIRGEGLNEQFF.

This chain uses TRBV21-1 with TRBJ2-2. TRBV21-1 is marked as a pseudogene. The CDR3 totals 16 residues. The CDR3, as DNA: TGTGCCAGCTTAGTGTCAGAATACGCGAACACCGGGGAGCTGTTTTTT. Translating it yields CASLVSEYANTGELFF.

The chain is built from TRBV11-2 and TRBJ1-1; D might be TRBD1 (5 bases). The germline V gene has CDR1 SGHAT and CDR2 FQNNGV. The CDR3 is made up of 15 amino acids. Trimming left V 3 bases short and J 3 bases short, with 14 bases between. The CDR3 reads CASSFGPREDTEAFF. The CDR3 bases are TGTGCCAGCAGCTTCGGCCCCAGGGAGGACACTGAAGCTTTCTTT.

The chain is built from TRBV27 and TRBJ1-5; D possibly corresponds to TRBD1 (6 bases). Per germline, CDR1 MNHEY and CDR2 SMNVEV (reference sequence). The V end lost 5 bases, the J end lost 5 bases, and 19 bases lay between the germline ends. The CDR3 totals 16 residues. The CDR3 sequence: CASSPKVGGYDQPQHF. The CDR3 DNA reads as TGTGCCAGCAGTCCCAAGGTCGGGGGCTATGATCAGCCCCAGCATTTT.

This clone was seen once. The rearrangement uses TRBV29-1 and TRBJ2-7; 10 nucleotides line up with TRBD1. Germline V gives CDR1 SQVTM, CDR2 ANQGSEA. This CDR3 contains 14 residues. V was pared by 4 bases and J by 5 bases, with 8 bases of the junction left unmatched. The CDR3 nucleotides are TGCAGCGTTGCTCGAGGGACAGGGGTGAACGAGCAGTACTTC. This encodes CSVARGTGVNEQYF.

The chain has TRBV10-2 and TRBJ2-2; TRBD1 agrees at 8 bases. Looked up from germline, CDR1 is WSHSY and CDR2 is SAAADI. J lost 7 bases, V lost 6 bases, and 4 bases had no gene match. CDR3 size: 13 residues. The CDR3 reads CASRGTGGGELFF. CDR3 nucleotides: TGCGCCAGCAGGGGGACAGGAGGCGGGGAGCTGTTTTTT.

CDR3 residues: CASHRGRKEAFF. Written as DNA, the CDR3 is TGTGCCAGCCATAGAGGTCGTAAGGAAGCTTTCTTT. This rearrangement joins TRBV19 to TRBJ1-1; the D is unclear. Trimming removed 9 bases from V and 8 bases from J, with 16 bases in between. The germline CDR1 and CDR2 sequences are LNHDA and SQIVND (reference sequence). The CDR3 covers 12 residues.

This clone was found once. This chain links TRBV4-1 with TRBJ2-1; 16 nucleotides agree with TRBD2. The J segment lost 9 bases and the V segment lost 3 bases, leaving 8 bases of the junction unmatched. The CDR3 is made up of 17 amino acids. Germline V gene lookup returns CDR1 MGHRA and CDR2 YSYEKL. DNA for the CDR3: TGCGCCAGCAGCCAGGGCTCCGGGACTAGCGGGAGGGGTGAGCAGTTCTTC. It specifies CASSQGSGTSGRGEQFF.

The rearrangement joins TRBV5-8 to TRBJ2-3, with TRBD1 identical over 7 bases. Germline lookup yields CDR1 SGHTS and CDR2 YDEGEE. V was pared by 2 bases and J by 0 bases, with 3 bases of the junction left unmatched. CDR3 length equals 15 residues. The CDR3 nucleotides read TGTGCCAGCAGCTTCCCGGGACAGAGCACAGATACGCAGTATTTT. Amino acids: CASSFPGQSTDTQYF. The full variable domain, in which reference TRBV5-8 and TRBJ2-3 provide the parts outside the CDR3, is EAGVTQSPTHLIKTRGQQATLRCSPISGHTSVYWYQQALGLGLQFLLWYDEGEERNRGNFPPRFSGRQFPNYSSELNVNALELEDSALYLCASSFPGQSTDTQYFGPGTRLTVL.

This clone has only a few counts. V gene TRBV9 combines with J gene TRBJ1-1, with D possibly TRBD1 on 5 matching bases. The V and J ends lost 0 bases and 3 bases respectively, with 12 bases between them. The germline gives CDR1 SGDLS, CDR2 YYNGEE. The CDR3 loop spans 15 amino acids. The CDR3 DNA reads TGTGCCAGCAGCGTAGCTCGGGCAGGGTACACTGAAGCTTTCTTT. Protein sequence: CASSVARAGYTEAFF.

This clone occurred once. The CDR3 nucleotides are TGTGCCAGCAGTTTATCAGGAGGGGAATTCTCCTACGAGCAGTACTTC. Translating it yields CASSLSGGEFSYEQYF. This chain uses TRBV27 with TRBJ2-7; maybe TRBD2 (6 bases). This CDR3 is 16 amino acids long. Germline V CDR1 and CDR2: MNHEY, SMNVEV (reference sequence). Trimming cost V 0 bases and J 0 bases, with 12 bases left between them.

The CDR3 region is CASSRTPVRAFF. DNA of the CDR3: TGTGCCAGCAGTAGGACCCCAGTACGAGCTTTCTTT. This chain joins TRBV21-1 and TRBJ1-1. TRBV21-1 is marked as a pseudogene. This CDR3 has 12 residues.

The chain carries TRBV9 and TRBJ2-7, with 10 positions matching TRBD2. V lost 4 bases, J lost 5 bases, and 6 bases stayed unmatched. This CDR3 region has 14 residues. Germline loops: CDR1 SGDLS, CDR2 YYNGEE. The CDR3 loop reads CASSRRLAGDEQYF. Here the CDR3 DNA reads TGTGCCAGCAGCCGTAGGCTAGCGGGAGACGAGCAGTACTTC.

This sequence joins TRBV10-1 and TRBJ2-3, with 8 bases matching TRBD2. CDR1 and CDR2 (germline): WNHNN, SYGVQD (reference sequence). There are 15 residues in the CDR3. V lost 3 bases and J lost 4; bases outside the gene matches: 6. CDR3 bases: TGCGCCAGCAGTGACAGCGGGAGATTGCCAGATACGCAGTATTTT. Its translation is CASSDSGRLPDTQYF.

CDR3 in amino acids: CSGGAGGLYTEAFF. CDR3 nucleotides: TGCAGCGGGGGGGCAGGGGGCTTGTACACTGAAGCTTTCTTT. The chain has TRBV29-1 and TRBJ1-1; TRBD1 matches 8 bases. CDR1 and CDR2 from the germline V gene are SQVTM and ANQGSEA. There are 14 residues in the CDR3. V was pared by 7 bases and J by 3 bases, with 10 bases of the junction left unmatched. Supplemented by reference TRBV29-1 and TRBJ1-1, the full variable domain reads SAVISQKPSRDICQRGTSLTIQCQVDSQVTMMFWYRQQPGQSLTLIATANQGSEATYESGFVIDKFPISRPNLTFSTLTVSNMSPEDSSIYLCSGGAGGLYTEAFFGQGTRLTVV.

The rearrangement uses TRBV28 and TRBJ1-3, with 7 bases aligning to TRBD1. Germline lookup yields CDR1 MDHEN and CDR2 SYDVKM. The trim removed 7 bases at V and 3 bases at J, leaving 9 bases unmatched. This CDR3 is built from 15 residues. CDR3 in DNA: TGTGCCAGCACGGCGGAGGGGGCGCTTGGAAACACCATATATTTT. It codes for CASTAEGALGNTIYF.

J is TRBJ1-2 and V is TRBV19; D might be TRBD1 (5 bases). Germline V lookup: CDR1 LNHDA, CDR2 SQIVND (reference sequence). V lost 4 bases to trimming and J lost 4 bases, with 13 bases between them. This CDR3 comprises 14 residues. The CDR3 DNA reads TGTGCCAGTAGTAGCCAACAGGTTACCTATGGCTACACCTTC. This codes for CASSSQQVTYGYTF.

V usage is TRBV29-1 and J usage is TRBJ1-1; perhaps TRBD1 as D (5 bases). The CDR3 sequence is 13 residues long. The ends were cut back, 3 bases at V and 6 bases at J, with 14 bases in the middle. Germline values: CDR1 SQVTM, CDR2 ANQGSEA. The CDR3 DNA reads as TGCAGCGTTGATAAGGGGTGGGAAGCTGAAGCTTTCTTT. Translated: CSVDKGWEAEAFF.

The rearrangement joins TRBV6-6 to TRBJ2-7; 9 bases are a match to TRBD2. The junction had 7 bases not matched to a gene; V was cut back by 2 bases and J by 2 bases. CDR1 is MNHNY and CDR2 is SVGAGI in the germline V gene (reference sequence). This CDR3 contains 16 residues. The CDR3 here is CASSYQSSGNTYEQYF. In DNA form, the CDR3 reads TGTGCCAGCAGTTACCAGTCTAGCGGGAACACCTACGAGCAGTACTTC.

V is TRBV7-9 and J is TRBJ2-5; D is unresolved. CDR1 SEHNR and CDR2 FQNEAQ come from the germline V gene (reference sequence). Trimming removed 5 bases from V and 0 bases from J, with 10 bases in between. The CDR3 runs 14 residues. The CDR3 DNA reads TGTGCCAGCAGCCACGGTCGGGACCAAGAGACCCAGTACTTC. It translates to CASSHGRDQETQYF.

The V gene is TRBV28, the J gene TRBJ2-1, with TRBD1 as a possible D gene (5 bases). Germline CDR1 is MDHEN and CDR2 is SYDVKM. This CDR3 is built from 16 residues. V lost 1 base to trimming and J lost 5 bases, with 15 bases between them. The CDR3 nucleotides read TGTGCCAGCAGTTTATCGGTAGCAAAGGGGAACAATGAGCAGTTCTTC. Encoded protein: CASSLSVAKGNNEQFF.

The sample holds one count of this clone. The chain employs TRBV9 and TRBJ2-1; 7 bases are a match to TRBD2. Trimming at V came to 0 bases and at J to 8 bases, leaving 11 bases not matched to a gene. The germline gives CDR1 SGDLS, CDR2 YYNGEE. CDR3 length: 16 residues. The DNA for the CDR3 is TGTGCCAGCAGCGTAGCTCGGCGCGGGAGTAGGGATGAGCAGTTCTTC. As protein: CASSVARRGSRDEQFF.